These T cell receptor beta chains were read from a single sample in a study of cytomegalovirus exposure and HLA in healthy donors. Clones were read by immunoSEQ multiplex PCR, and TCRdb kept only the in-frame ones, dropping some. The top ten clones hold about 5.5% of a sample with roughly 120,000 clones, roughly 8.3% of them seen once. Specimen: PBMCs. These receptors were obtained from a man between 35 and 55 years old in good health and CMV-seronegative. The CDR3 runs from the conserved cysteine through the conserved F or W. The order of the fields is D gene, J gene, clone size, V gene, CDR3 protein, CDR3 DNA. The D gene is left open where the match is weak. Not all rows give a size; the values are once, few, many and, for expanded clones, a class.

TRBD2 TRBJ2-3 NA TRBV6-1 CASSEVFVLAGTERRGDTQYF TGTGCCAGCAGTGAAGTATTCGTACTAGCGGGGACCGAAAGGCGTGGCGATACGCAGTATTTT
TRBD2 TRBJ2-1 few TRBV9 CASSVGGTRGNEQFF TGTGCCAGCAGCGTAGGGGGGACTAGGGGAAATGAGCAGTTCTTC
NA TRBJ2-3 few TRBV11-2 CASSLTISSGTSTDTQYF TGTGCCAGCAGCTTAACGATCTCGTCAGGGACTAGCACAGATACGCAGTATTTT
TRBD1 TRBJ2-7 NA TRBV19 CASSWGTGSYEQYF TGTGCCAGTAGCTGGGGGACAGGTTCCTACGAGCAGTACTTC
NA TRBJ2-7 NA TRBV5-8 CASSLRVPSYEQYF TGTGCCAGCAGCTTGCGAGTACCGTCCTACGAGCAGTACTTC
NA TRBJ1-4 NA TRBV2 CASVGIATNEKLFF TGTGCCAGTGTCGGGATTGCAACTAATGAAAAACTGTTTTTT
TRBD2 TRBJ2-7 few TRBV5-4 CASSLIDSGGPHYEQYF TGTGCCAGCAGCTTGATCGATAGCGGGGGTCCACACTACGAGCAGTACTTC
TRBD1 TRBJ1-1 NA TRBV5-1 CASSLGQGRHAEAFF TGCGCCAGCAGCTTGGGACAGGGAAGGCACGCTGAAGCTTTCTTT
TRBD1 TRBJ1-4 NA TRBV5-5 CASLGLDRGYEKLFF TGTGCCAGCCTCGGACTGGACAGGGGGTATGAAAAACTGTTTTTT
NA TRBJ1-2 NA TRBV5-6 CASSRTADGYTF TGTGCCAGCAGCAGAACAGCGGATGGCTACACCTTC
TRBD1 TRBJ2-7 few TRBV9 CASSAGTGRDEQYF TGTGCCAGCAGCGCCGGGACAGGGCGCGACGAGCAGTACTTC
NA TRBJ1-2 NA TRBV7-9 CASSVDSLLDYTF TGTGCCAGCAGCGTGGACAGCCTCCTTGACTACACCTTC
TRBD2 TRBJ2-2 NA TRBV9 CASSVGFSGGTGELFF TGTGCCAGCAGCGTAGGGTTTAGCGGGGGGACCGGGGAGCTGTTTTTT
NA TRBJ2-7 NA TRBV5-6 CASSLTDEQYF TGTGCCAGCAGCCTAACCGACGAGCAGTACTTC
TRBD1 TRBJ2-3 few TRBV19 CASGQGVGTDTQYF TGTGCCAGCGGACAGGGCGTCGGGACAGATACGCAGTATTTT
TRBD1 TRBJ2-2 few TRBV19 CASSMGPGTGNTGELFF TGTGCCAGTAGTATGGGACCTGGGACAGGGAACACCGGGGAGCTGTTTTTT
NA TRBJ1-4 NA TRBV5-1 CASSLAQSAGRGEKLFF TGCGCCAGCAGCTTGGCGCAGTCGGCCGGACGGGGGGAAAAACTGTTTTTT
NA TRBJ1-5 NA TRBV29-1 CSVGEGENQPQHF TGCAGCGTTGGGGAGGGGGAAAATCAGCCCCAGCATTTT
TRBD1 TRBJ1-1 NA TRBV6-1 CASNPGQGSEAFF TGTGCCAGCAATCCGGGACAGGGGTCTGAAGCTTTCTTT
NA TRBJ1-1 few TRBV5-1 CASSWTENTEAFF TGCGCCAGCAGCTGGACAGAGAACACTGAAGCTTTCTTT
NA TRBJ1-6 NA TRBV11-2 CASSLGWRGKNSPLHF TGTGCCAGCAGCTTAGGGTGGAGAGGGAAGAATTCACCCCTCCACTTT
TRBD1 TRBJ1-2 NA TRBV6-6 CASWSRQGIYGYTF TGTGCCAGCTGGTCTCGACAGGGGATCTATGGCTACACCTTC
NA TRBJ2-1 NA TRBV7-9 CASSLGEQGADEQFF TGTGCCAGCAGCTTAGGGGAACAAGGAGCGGATGAGCAGTTCTTC
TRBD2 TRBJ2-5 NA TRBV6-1 CASTLAGGMIETQYF TGTGCCAGCACTTTAGCGGGGGGAATGATAGAGACCCAGTACTTC
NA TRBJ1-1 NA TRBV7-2 CASSLTGTMNTEAFF TGTGCCAGCAGCTTAACAGGGACTATGAACACTGAAGCTTTCTTT
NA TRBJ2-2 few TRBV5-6 CASSPLRGRSTGELFF TGTGCCAGCAGCCCCTTAAGGGGTCGGAGCACCGGGGAGCTGTTTTTT
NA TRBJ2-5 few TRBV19 CASSHRTVQETQYF TGTGCCAGTAGTCACCGGACAGTCCAAGAGACCCAGTACTTC
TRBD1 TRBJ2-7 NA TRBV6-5 CASSRTGYEQYF TGTGCCAGCAGTCGGACAGGCTACGAGCAGTACTTC
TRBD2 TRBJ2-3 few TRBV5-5 CASSSRQLAGGTGSTQYF TGTGCCAGCAGCTCAAGACAATTAGCGGGGGGCACGGGGAGTACGCAGTATTTT
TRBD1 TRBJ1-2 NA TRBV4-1 CASSRPTGGEGYTF TGCGCCAGCAGCCGCCCAACAGGGGGGGAAGGCTACACCTTC
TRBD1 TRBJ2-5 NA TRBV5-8 CASSLLSWTGSETQYF TGTGCCAGCAGCCTACTATCCTGGACAGGGTCAGAGACCCAGTACTTC
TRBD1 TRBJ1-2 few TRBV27 CASSPGTGAYGYTF TGTGCCAGCAGTCCCGGGACAGGGGCCTATGGCTACACCTTC
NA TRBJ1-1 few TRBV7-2 CASSSAWEAEAFF TGTGCCAGCAGCTCCGCTTGGGAGGCTGAAGCTTTCTTT
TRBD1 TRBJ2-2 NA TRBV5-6 CASSFQGAGTGELFF TGTGCCAGCAGCTTTCAGGGGGCGGGCACCGGGGAGCTGTTTTTT
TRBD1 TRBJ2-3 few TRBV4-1 CASSPQTGTYTTDTQYF TGCGCCAGCAGCCCCCAGACAGGGACATATACCACAGATACGCAGTATTTT
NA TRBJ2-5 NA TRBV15 CATSRTRWETQYF TGTGCCACCAGCAGAACTAGATGGGAGACCCAGTACTTC
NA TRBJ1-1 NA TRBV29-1 CSVEDRDSNTEAFF TGCAGCGTTGAAGACCGGGACTCCAACACTGAAGCTTTCTTT
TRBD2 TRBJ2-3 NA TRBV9 CASSPRTSGGDTQYF TGTGCCAGCAGCCCCCGGACTAGCGGGGGAGATACGCAGTATTTT
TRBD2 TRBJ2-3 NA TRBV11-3 CASSFGTSGGSDTQYF TGTGCCAGCAGCTTTGGGACTAGCGGGGGGTCAGATACGCAGTATTTT
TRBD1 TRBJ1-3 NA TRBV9 CASSAAGTGGFSGNTIYF TGTGCCAGCAGCGCCGCCGGGACAGGGGGTTTCTCTGGAAACACCATATATTTT
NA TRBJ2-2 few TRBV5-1 CASSLTGNTGELFF TGCGCCAGCAGCTTGACAGGGAACACCGGGGAGCTGTTTTTT
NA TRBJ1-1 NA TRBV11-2 CASLGGAEAFF TGTGCCAGCCTGGGAGGGGCTGAAGCTTTCTTT
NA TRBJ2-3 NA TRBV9 CASSDGTRTDTQYF TGTGCCAGCAGCGATGGGACTCGCACAGATACGCAGTATTTT
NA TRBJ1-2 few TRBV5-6 CASSRQAGASYGYTF TGTGCCAGCAGCCGCCAGGCGGGGGCGAGCTATGGCTACACCTTC
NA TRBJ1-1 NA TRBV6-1 CASSEALGWTEAFF TGTGCCAGCAGTGAGGCTCTCGGGTGGACTGAAGCTTTCTTT
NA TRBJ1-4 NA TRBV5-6 CASSLLRGKKLFF TGTGCCAGCAGCTTGCTCCGGGGAAAAAAACTGTTTTTT
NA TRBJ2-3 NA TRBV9 CASSVGQGRGSDTQYF TGTGCCAGCAGCGTAGGGCAGGGGCGCGGATCAGATACGCAGTATTTT
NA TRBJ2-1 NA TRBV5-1 CASSLDHGGYNEQFF TGCGCCAGCAGCCTGGATCATGGCGGATACAATGAGCAGTTCTTC
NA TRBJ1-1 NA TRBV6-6 CARHRVATEAFF TGTGCCAGACACAGGGTAGCGACTGAAGCTTTCTTT
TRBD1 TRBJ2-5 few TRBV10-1 CASSEEGTGGQETQYF TGCGCCAGCAGTGAGGAGGGGACAGGGGGGCAAGAGACCCAGTACTTC
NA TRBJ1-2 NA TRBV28 CATPRSGEDYGYTF TGTGCCACCCCGAGGTCAGGGGAAGACTATGGCTACACCTTC
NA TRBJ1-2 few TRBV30 CAWSIGVDGYTF TGTGCCTGGAGTATAGGGGTGGATGGCTACACCTTC
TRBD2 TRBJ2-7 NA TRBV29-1 CSVEAGGTYEQYF TGCAGCGTTGAGGCGGGGGGGACCTACGAGCAGTACTTC
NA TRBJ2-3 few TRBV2 CASRAPRGNTDTQYF TGTGCCAGCAGGGCCCCTCGAGGTAACACAGATACGCAGTATTTT
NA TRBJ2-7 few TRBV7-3 CASSPQGSGYEQYF TGTGCCAGCAGCCCTCAGGGGTCGGGGTACGAGCAGTACTTC
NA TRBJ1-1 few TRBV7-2 CASSQIRGAEAFF TGTGCCAGCAGCCAAATAAGGGGCGCTGAAGCTTTCTTT
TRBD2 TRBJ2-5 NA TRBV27 CASSNYFGGETQYF TGTGCCAGCAGTAATTACTTCGGGGGGGAGACCCAGTACTTC
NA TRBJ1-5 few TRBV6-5 CASSPAGGNQPQHF TGTGCCAGCAGTCCCGCGGGCGGCAATCAGCCCCAGCATTTT
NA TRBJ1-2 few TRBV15 CATSKSGTNLYGYTF TGTGCCACCAGCAAATCAGGGACAAACCTCTATGGCTACACCTTC